What follows are 13 T cell receptor beta chains derived from one specimen sequenced in a study of T cells in localized non-small cell lung cancer. Sequencing used immunoSEQ multiplex PCR; TCRdb keeps in-frame clones, though not all of them. The table shows roughly 24,000 clones, with roughly 80% occurring only once. This material consisted of peripheral blood, taken before any cancer treatment. All receptors derive from a man aged 35-75 years with stage III squamous cell lung carcinoma.

This chain connects TRBV29-1 to TRBJ2-1; D unclear. Germline V gene sequence: CDR1 SQVTM, CDR2 ANQGSEA. V was shortened by 6 bases and J by 14 bases, with 17 bases between the two germline ends. The CDR3 is 11 residues long. In nucleotides, the CDR3 is TGCAGCGTCCGTGGTGCATCCGGTGAGTTCTTC. This sequence encodes CSVRGASGEFF.

This chain links TRBV2 with TRBJ2-7; no firm D call. The CDR3 length is 12 residues. Germline V lookup: CDR1 SNHLY, CDR2 FYNNEI. The V end lost 8 bases, the J end lost 3 bases, and 11 bases lay between the germline ends. CDR3 in amino acids: CASRSWDYEQYF. CDR3 bases: TGTGCCAGCCGGTCTTGGGACTACGAGCAGTACTTC.

V and J are TRBV7-9 and TRBJ2-7; no clear D gene. Trimming pared 2 bases from V and 3 bases from J, leaving 17 bases between. Germline V gene sequence: CDR1 SEHNR, CDR2 FQNEAQ (reference sequence). The CDR3 consists of 16 residues. CDR3 DNA sequence: TGTGCCAGCAGCTTAACATTACCCGTCGCTTACTACGAGCAGTACGTC. Residues: CASSLTLPVAYYEQYV.

The rearrangement links TRBV14 to TRBJ2-1; TRBD1 matches at 9 bases. Germline trimming cut 0 bases from V and 14 bases from J; bases unmatched to any gene: 8. Germline-derived CDR1 and CDR2 are SGHDN and FVKESK. The CDR3 is made up of 14 amino acids. The CDR3 sequence is CASSQDNRGRRKFF. In DNA form, the CDR3 reads TGTGCCAGCAGCCAAGACAACAGGGGGCGCAGGAAGTTCTTC. Variable domain in full (rest from reference TRBV14 and TRBJ2-1): EAGVTQFPSHSVIEKGQTVTLRCDPISGHDNLYWYRRVMGKEIKFLLHFVKESKQDESGMPNNRFLAERTGGTYSTLKVQPAELEDSGVYFCASSQDNRGRRKFFGPGTRLTVL.

This chain links TRBV30 with TRBJ2-3, with a tentative D call TRBD1 (5 bases). The CDR3 consists of 13 residues. Germline V gene data show CDR1 as GTSNPN and CDR2 as SVGIG (reference sequence). With 3 bases removed from V and 0 bases from J, the gap between germline ends came to 7 bases. CDR3 region: CAWRRGSTDTQYF. CDR3 DNA sequence: TGTGCCTGGAGAAGGGGAAGCACAGATACGCAGTATTTT.

V usage is TRBV27 and J usage is TRBJ1-6; no clear D gene. Germline V gives CDR1 MNHEY, CDR2 SMNVEV (reference sequence). CDR3 size: 14 residues. Between the trimmed V and J ends, which lost 7 bases and 4 bases, there was a span of 11 bases. The CDR3 DNA follows: TGTGCCAGCACTACGACGGATTATAATTCACCCCTCCACTTT. Protein product: CASTTTDYNSPLHF.

CDR3: CATSSGGIPNEQFF. The CDR3, as DNA: TGTGCCACCAGCAGTGGGGGGATCCCCAATGAGCAGTTCTTC. The chain couples TRBV15 to TRBJ2-1; D is perhaps TRBD2 (6 bases). With 3 bases removed from V and 6 bases from J, the gap between germline ends came to 12 bases. This CDR3 comprises 14 residues. Germline values: CDR1 LNHNV, CDR2 YYDKDF (reference sequence).

The V gene is TRBV19, the J gene TRBJ2-1, with 14 bases fitting TRBD2. Germline CDR1 is LNHDA and CDR2 is SQIVND (reference sequence). J was trimmed by 7 bases and V by 3 bases; bases with no gene match: 8. The CDR3 covers 17 residues. CDR3 DNA sequence: TGTGCCAGTAGTATGAGACTAGCGGGAGGGCCTAGGAATGAGCAGTTCTTC. Amino acid sequence: CASSMRLAGGPRNEQFF.

J is TRBJ2-7 and V is TRBV6-6; D tentatively reads TRBD1 or TRBD2 (6 bases each). The length of the CDR3 is 13 residues. V was trimmed by 8 bases and J by 6 bases, leaving 17 bases between them. CDR1 and CDR2 (germline): MNHNY, SVGAGI (reference sequence). CDR3: CASGIQGRREQYF. The CDR3 DNA follows: TGTGCCAGCGGGATCCAGGGGAGGCGCGAGCAGTACTTC.

The chain joins TRBV11-3 to TRBJ2-1; the match to TRBD2 covers 10 bases. This CDR3 is 16 amino acids long. V was clipped by 5 bases and J by 3 bases; unmatched bases: 7. Germline CDR1 SGHNT, CDR2 YENEEA. CDR3 DNA sequence: TGTGCCAGCAGCACAACCGGGACTAGCGTCTACAATGAGCAGTTCTTC. Its protein is CASSTTGTSVYNEQFF. The entire variable domain, with the rest obtained from reference TRBV11-3 and TRBJ2-1, is as follows: EAGVVQSPRYKIIEKKQPVAFWCNPISGHNTLYWYLQNLGQGPELLIRYENEEAVDDSQLPKDRFSAERLKGVDSTLKIQPAELGDSAVYLCASSTTGTSVYNEQFFGPGTRLTVL.

The chain carries TRBV2 and TRBJ2-6, with TRBD2 matching 12 bases. Germline lookup yields CDR1 SNHLY and CDR2 FYNNEI. After removal of 6 bases from V and 0 bases from J, the junction contained 3 bases not matched to a gene. The CDR3 sequence is 17 residues long. The CDR3: CASSGLAGISGANVLTF. In nucleotides, the CDR3 is TGTGCCAGCAGCGGACTAGCGGGGATCTCTGGGGCCAACGTCCTGACTTTC. The full variable domain, completed using reference TRBV2 and TRBJ2-6, is EPEVTQTPSHQVTQMGQEVILRCVPISNHLYFYWYRQILGQKVEFLVSFYNNEISEKSEIFDDQFSVERPDGSNFTLKIRSTKLEDSAMYFCASSGLAGISGANVLTFGAGSRLTVL.

The chain employs TRBV2 and TRBJ2-7; no clear D. The CDR3 is made up of 11 amino acids. The V and J ends lost 4 bases and 4 bases respectively, with 5 bases between them. The germline V gene encodes CDR1 SNHLY and CDR2 FYNNEI. The CDR3 is CASSARYEQYF. In DNA, the CDR3 is TGTGCCAGCAGTGCGCGTTACGAGCAGTACTTC.

Points on this clone: The same CDR3 also results from other DNA sequences found in this sample. The chain is built from TRBV9 and TRBJ1-3; 7 nucleotides match TRBD1. Germline CDR1 SGDLS, CDR2 YYNGEE. The trim removed 3 bases at V and 2 bases at J, leaving 2 bases unmatched. This CDR3 contains 14 residues. In DNA form, the CDR3 reads TGTGCCAGCAGCGCGGGGACAGCTGGAAACACCATATATTTT. This codes for CASSAGTAGNTIYF.